This T cell receptor beta chain is drawn from a study of breast tumors, draining lymph nodes, adjacent tissues (dated by TCRdb to the mid-2010s). Describing the broader study: In breast cancer patients, the study compared the TCR beta repertoires of tumor, adjacent nontumor tissue and axillary lymph nodes. In human breast cancer, the study set out to evaluate how tumor, surrounding tissue and draining lymph node repertoires relate to one another and whether T cells may move between these sites.

The data were produced on an Illumina HiSeq 2000. Multiplex PCR amplification was used to build the TCR beta chain libraries. The amplified TCR beta chain products were analyzed by high-throughput sequencing. TCRdb handled the public reads itself, with Q25 trimming in fastp and clone calling in MiXCR, and kept productive beta chains. Under each unique CDR3 protein, matching rows form one entry showing the most common genes and DNA. Within this sample are about 20,000 distinct CDR3 sequences, with more than 50% of them counted one time only. The ten biggest clones cover roughly an eighth of the sample. Sequences SEHNR (CDR1) and FQNEAQ (CDR2) are obtained from the germline V gene (reference sequence). Taken from cysteine to phenylalanine, the CDR3 has 17 residues. Here the CDR3 DNA is all that survives: 51 bases in frame from base 1. For this chain, trimming is 5 bases at the V end and 3 bases at the J end, and the number of junction bases without a gene match is 8.

Results and caveats for the whole study, not just this receptor: Tumor and nontumor tissue repertoires were found to be significantly more similar in luminal-like than in basal-like breast cancer. The data were considered consistent with most tumor T cells being derived from the lymph node and subsequently expanding within tumor tissue. T-cell repertoire diversity in tumors was found to be lower than in lymph nodes but higher than in nontumor tissue, and preferential V and J gene usage was observed. The conclusion that tumor T cells originate in lymph nodes was presented as consistent with a hypothesis rather than as directly demonstrated.

Points on this clonotype: Its cognate antigen has yet to be identified. No base quality information exists; no much larger clone differs at one position.

Sequencing was done on a sample of breast tumor tissue. The chain was built from TRBV7-9 and TRBJ2-3, with 13 bases aligning to TRBD2. The TCR sequence derives from a female donor with breast cancer. Some clones in this sample may be carry-over from other donors' samples. The DNA sequence is as follows: TGTGCCAGCAGCCATTCGACTAGCGGGAGGTGGACAGATACGCAGTATTTT. It translates to CASSHSTSGRWTDTQYF.